The TCR beta chain described here comes from a study of PD-L1 blockade in urothelial cancer. V gave up 6 bases and J gave up 2 bases; unmatched junction bases: 7. The CDR3 is made up of 15 amino acids. Germline V gene sequence: CDR1 MNHNS, CDR2 SASEGT. The time point is: peripheral blood 6 weeks after treatment start. Urothelial carcinoma, locally advanced or metastatic, affected the patients. This clone was counted once. The assay was immunoSEQ multiplex PCR, and TCRdb's table has in-frame clones only and misses some. Among some 41,000 clones listed, around four fifths were seen once. Sequenced material: PBMCs, taken around atezolizumab (anti-PD-L1) treatment. J is TRBJ2-5 and V is TRBV6-1, with TRBD1 identical over 9 bases. The clonotype originates from a man in his sixties with urothelial cancer. This CDR3 is CASRARDREQETQYF. The CDR3 nucleotides are TGTGCCAGCAGGGCGCGGGACAGGGAACAAGAGACCCAGTACTTC.